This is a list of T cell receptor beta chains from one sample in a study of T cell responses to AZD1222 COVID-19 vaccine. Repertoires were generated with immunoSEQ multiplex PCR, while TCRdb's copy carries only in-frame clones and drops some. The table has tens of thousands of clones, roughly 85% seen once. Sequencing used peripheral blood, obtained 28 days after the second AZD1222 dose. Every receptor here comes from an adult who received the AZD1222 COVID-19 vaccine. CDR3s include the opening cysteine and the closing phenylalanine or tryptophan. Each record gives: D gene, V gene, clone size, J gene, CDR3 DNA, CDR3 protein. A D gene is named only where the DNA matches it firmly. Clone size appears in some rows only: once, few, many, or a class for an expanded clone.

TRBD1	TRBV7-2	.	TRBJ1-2	TGTGCCAGCAGCTTAGGGGGACAGGGGAGGGATGGCTACACCTTC	CASSLGGQGRDGYTF
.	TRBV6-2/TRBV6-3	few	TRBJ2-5	TGTGCCAGCAGTTACGTGGGGGCAGGGCGAGAGACCCAGTACTTC	CASSYVGAGRETQYF
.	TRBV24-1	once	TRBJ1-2	TGTGCCACCAGTGGAAGAGAGGGAAACGACACTAACTATGGCTACACCTTC	CATSGREGNDTNYGYTF
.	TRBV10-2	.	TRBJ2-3	TGCGCCAGCACCTCGGGGTGGGGGGGCTTTGATACGCAGTATTTT	CASTSGWGGFDTQYF
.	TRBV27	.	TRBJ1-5	TGTGCCAGCAGTTCCGGGATGGGTCAGCCCCAGCATTTT	CASSSGMGQPQHF
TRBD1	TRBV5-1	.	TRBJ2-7	TGCGCCAGCAGCTTGAGAGCAGGGGGCGCAGAGCAGTACTTC	CASSLRAGGAEQYF
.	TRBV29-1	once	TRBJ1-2	TGCAGCTTCGTGACAGCTAACTATGGCTACACCTTC	CSFVTANYGYTF
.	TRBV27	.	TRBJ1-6	TGTGCCAGCAGGCTGACAGGCTATAATTCACCCCTCCACTTT	CASRLTGYNSPLHF
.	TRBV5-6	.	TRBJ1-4	TGTGCCAGCAGCTTGCGCACTAATGAAAAACTGTTTTTT	CASSLRTNEKLFF
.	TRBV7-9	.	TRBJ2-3	TGTGCCAGCAGCTTAGTTGGGAGGCCAGATACGCAGTATTTT	CASSLVGRPDTQYF
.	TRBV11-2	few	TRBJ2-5	TGTGCCAGCAGATCGATCAGGGGAGGGGAGACCCAGTACTTC	CASRSIRGGETQYF
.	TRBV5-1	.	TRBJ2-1	TGCGCCAGCAGCTTGGTGCCTTCCTACAATGAGCAGTTCTTC	CASSLVPSYNEQFF
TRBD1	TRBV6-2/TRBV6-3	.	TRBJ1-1	TGTGCCAGCAGTTACCAGGGGGGGATGAACACTGAAGCTTTCTTT	CASSYQGGMNTEAFF
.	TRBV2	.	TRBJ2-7	TGTGCCAGCACCGAGGGACCCTTCCTGAGGTACGAGCAGTACTTC	CASTEGPFLRYEQYF
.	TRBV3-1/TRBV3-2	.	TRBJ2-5	TGTGCCAGCAGCCAAGGGATACGGGGGCTCGGGGAGACCCAGTACTTC	CASSQGIRGLGETQYF
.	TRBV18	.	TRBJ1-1	TGTGCCAGCTCACCGCCAGGGCGTGGTGAAGCTTTCTTT	CASSPPGRGEAFF
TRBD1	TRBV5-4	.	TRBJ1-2	TGTGCCAGCAGCCCGAGGACAGGGGGTGACTATGGCTACACCTTC	CASSPRTGGDYGYTF
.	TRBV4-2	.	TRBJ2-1	TGTGCCAGCAGCCAAGATTGGGACCCCTTTAATGAGCAGTTCTTC	CASSQDWDPFNEQFF
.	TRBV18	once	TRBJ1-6	TGTGCCAGCTCACAGACGACGGAGGTCGATTCACCCCTCCACTTT	CASSQTTEVDSPLHF
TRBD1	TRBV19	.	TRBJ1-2	TGTGCCAGTAGCTGGGGACAGGAGGCTACCTATGGCTACACCTTC	CASSWGQEATYGYTF